The next 20 T cell receptor beta chains were all read from a single sample in a study of blood T cells in healthy people across ages. The authors ran a second PCR of about 7 to 11 cycles using a sample-barcoded 5' primer and a J-beta primer mix. MiXCR, run by TCRdb on the 5' RACE reads, gives a single entry per CDR3 protein. In the table there are about 780,000 distinct CDR3 sequences, about half of which are singletons. The specimen sequenced was blood. The source is a man older than 75 in good health.

There are a few counts of this clonotype. The chain joins TRBV28 to TRBJ2-3; 7 nucleotides agree with TRBD2. Germline trimming cut 6 bases from V and 4 bases from J; bases unmatched to any gene: 13. Germline V gene sequence: CDR1 MDHEN, CDR2 SYDVKM. The CDR3 totals 16 residues. The CDR3 sequence is CASRLRGGSQSDTQYF. In DNA, the CDR3 is TGTGCCAGCAGACTACGGGGCGGGAGTCAATCAGATACGCAGTATTTT.

This clonotype has ten or more counts. This sequence joins TRBV29-1 and TRBJ1-2; 11 positions match TRBD1. CDR1 SQVTM and CDR2 ANQGSEA come from the germline V gene. CDR3 length: 14 amino acids. V shed 6 bases and J 4 bases; nucleotides not matched to a gene: 7. CDR3 residues: CSVEDRGRSYGYTF. The CDR3 region has the DNA TGCAGCGTGGAGGACAGGGGGCGTAGCTATGGCTACACCTTC.

This chain links TRBV19 with TRBJ2-4; the D gene is possibly TRBD1 (5 bases). The J call could be wrong; TRBJ2-5 is a better fit for the DNA end. Germline lookup yields CDR1 LNHDA and CDR2 SQIVND (reference sequence). The CDR3 consists of 13 residues. CDR3: CASSIAGHGTQYF. Here the CDR3 DNA reads TGTGCCAGTAGTATAGCTGGACACGGGACCCAGTACTTC.

This clonotype was detected only a few times. V usage is TRBV5-1 and J usage is TRBJ2-1, with D perhaps matching TRBD1 (5 bases). There are 11 residues in the CDR3. Germline lookup yields CDR1 SGHRS and CDR2 YFSETQ. Trimming removed 3 bases from V and 9 bases from J, with 7 bases in between. The CDR3 region has the DNA TGCGCCAGCAGCTCCCAGGGTGAGCAGTTCTTC. Amino acid sequence: CASSSQGEQFF.

V gene TRBV12-3 or TRBV12-4 combines with J gene TRBJ2-1; TRBD2 aligns across 9 bases. This CDR3 spans 15 amino acids. Germline trimming cut 6 bases from V and 5 bases from J; bases unmatched to any gene: 8. The CDR3: CASRLRLADNNEQFF. CDR3 DNA: TGTGCCAGCAGACTTAGACTAGCGGACAACAATGAGCAGTTCTTC.

The V and J genes are TRBV7-8 and TRBJ2-1; D might be TRBD1 or TRBD2, each matching 6 bases. With 7 bases removed from V and 7 bases from J, the gap between germline ends came to 20 bases. The CDR3 has 15 amino acids. Germline V gives CDR1 SGHVS, CDR2 FQNEAQ. Written as DNA, the CDR3 is TGTGCCAGCACCCCACTCTGGGGGGCGGGTAATGAGCAGTTCTTC. This codes for CASTPLWGAGNEQFF.

The gene calls are TRBV14 and TRBJ2-5; D gene ambiguous. Germline loops: CDR1 SGHDN, CDR2 FVKESK. The length of the CDR3 is 13 residues. The V gene lost 4 bases and the J gene lost 5 bases, with 11 bases spanning the gap. For the CDR3, the DNA is TGTGCCAGCAGCCCAGGCGTCCCGGAGACCCAGTACTTC. Translated: CASSPGVPETQYF.

This chain uses TRBV4-2 with TRBJ2-1, with TRBD2 identical over 8 bases. Germline CDR1 reads LGHNA; CDR2 reads YNFKEQ. The length of the CDR3 is 16 residues. The trim removed 6 bases at V and 4 bases at J, leaving 11 bases unmatched. CDR3 loop: CASSLGAGGAYNEQFF. DNA for the CDR3: TGTGCCAGCAGTCTAGGGGCGGGAGGAGCGTACAATGAGCAGTTCTTC.

CDR3 nucleotide sequence: TGCAGCGTTGAAGAGAACAGGAATTCGTTCGAGCAGTTCTTC. Amino acids: CSVEENRNSFEQFF. The J gene is TRBJ2-1, the V gene TRBV29-1, with D possibly being TRBD1 (5 bases). The CDR3 has 14 amino acids. CDR1 and CDR2 from the germline V gene are SQVTM and ANQGSEA. V was pared by 0 bases and J by 10 bases, with 16 bases between.

This clonotype has a count of ten or more. The V call is TRBV9, the J call TRBJ2-1; D uncertain. This CDR3 has 13 amino acids. Trimming cost V 0 bases and J 7 bases, with 8 bases left between them. Germline V gives CDR1 SGDLS, CDR2 YYNGEE. The CDR3 DNA is TGTGCCAGCAGCGTAGCTACGGGTAATGAGCAGTTCTTC. Encoded protein: CASSVATGNEQFF.

This clonotype occurred many times. A much larger clone is a single base away; this may be a read error. The chain is built from TRBV5-1 and TRBJ2-5, with TRBD1 as a possible D gene (6 bases). There are 15 residues in the CDR3. CDR1 and CDR2 (germline): SGHRS, YFSETQ. Trimming shortened V by 5 bases and J by 11 bases, and 25 bases separated the two germline ends. As DNA, the CDR3 is TGCGCCAGCAGACCCGATGCTGGTCGGGACAATGAGCAGTACTTC. Translating gives CASRPDAGRDNEQYF.

The rearrangement joins TRBV6-2 or TRBV6-3 to TRBJ2-5, with TRBD2 matching 9 bases. CDR1 is MNHEY, CDR2 SVGEGT, per germline. The CDR3 runs 18 residues. J lost 4 bases, V lost 5 bases, and 17 bases had no gene match. The CDR3 is CASSDPGLAESGRETQYF. Written as DNA, the CDR3 is TGTGCCAGCAGTGATCCGGGACTAGCCGAAAGCGGACGAGAGACCCAGTACTTC.

This chain connects TRBV6-1 to TRBJ2-5; D possibly corresponds to TRBD2 (6 bases). The CDR3 length is 15 residues. In germline, CDR1 is MNHNS, CDR2 SASEGT. Trimming removed 5 bases at V and 11 bases at J, with 24 bases between. The CDR3 loop is CASSPGLVQSNEQYF. Here the CDR3 DNA reads TGTGCCAGCAGTCCGGGACTCGTTCAGAGCAATGAGCAGTACTTC.

A note on this clonotype: The junction shows a germline mismatch at one end, possibly a read error. This chain joins TRBV7-9 and TRBJ2-5, with 15 bases matching TRBD2. CDR1 is SEHNR and CDR2 is FQNEAQ in the germline V gene (reference sequence). The CDR3 covers 15 residues. The DNA for the CDR3 is TGTGCCAGCAGCAGGGGACTAGCGGGAGGAGAGGCCCAGTACTTC. Translating gives CASSRGLAGGEAQYF.

The J gene is TRBJ2-7, the V gene TRBV28; 7 bases match TRBD2. Germline V gene lookup returns CDR1 MDHEN and CDR2 SYDVKM. Trimming took 10 bases from V and 0 from J; bases not matched to a gene: 15. This CDR3 is built from 16 residues. CDR3 protein: CATAKPGLRSSYEQYF. The DNA for the CDR3 is TGTGCCACCGCTAAACCGGGACTACGCAGCTCCTACGAGCAGTACTTC. Supplemented by reference TRBV28 and TRBJ2-7, the full variable domain reads DVKVTQSSRYLVKRTGEKVFLECVQDMDHENMFWYRQDPGLGLRLIYFSYDVKMKEKGDIPEGYSVSREKKERFSLILESASTNQTSMYLCATAKPGLRSSYEQYFGPGTRLTVT.

This sequence joins TRBV11-1 and TRBJ2-7, with a possible D match to TRBD1 (5 bases). The germline CDR1 and CDR2 sequences are SGHAT and FQDESV (reference sequence). V was shortened by 1 base and J by 3 bases, with 10 bases between the two germline ends. The CDR3 covers 14 residues. This CDR3 reads CASSLGWQGYEQYF. In DNA form, the CDR3 reads TGTGCCAGCAGCTTAGGCTGGCAGGGCTACGAGCAGTACTTC.

This chain uses TRBV24-1 with TRBJ1-4, with no clear D. The CDR3 is 14 amino acids. CDR1 and CDR2 (germline): KGHDR, SFDVKD. With 3 bases removed from V and 12 bases from J, the gap between germline ends came to 16 bases. The CDR3 DNA reads as TGTGCCACCAGTGATCCTTCCGAGTTAGGTCAACTGTTTTTT. Translated, it gives CATSDPSELGQLFF.

The V and J genes are TRBV7-3 and TRBJ2-1; D possibly uses TRBD1 or TRBD2 (6 bases each). Per germline, CDR1 SGHTA and CDR2 FQGTGA. V was pared by 8 bases and J by 3 bases, with 14 bases between. The CDR3 covers 14 residues. This CDR3 is CASVRGLDYNEQFF. As DNA, the CDR3 is TGTGCCAGCGTCCGGGGGCTAGACTACAATGAGCAGTTCTTC.

This clonotype has more than one count but fewer than ten. This chain uses TRBV12-3 or TRBV12-4 with TRBJ2-5; no clear D. CDR3 length: 13 amino acids. Trimming removed 7 bases from V and 4 bases from J, with 13 bases in between. The CDR3 nucleotides are TGTGCCAGCACCACCCAGGCCCGAGAGACCCAGTACTTC. Its protein is CASTTQARETQYF.

This clonotype has just a few counts. The chain employs TRBV29-1 and TRBJ2-3, with D possibly matching TRBD1 (6 bases). The V gene's germline CDR1 is SQVTM and CDR2 ANQGSEA. The CDR3 length is 13 residues. Between the trimmed V and J ends, which lost 4 bases and 6 bases, there was a span of 14 bases. This CDR3 reads CSVVLSGADTQYF. In DNA, the CDR3 is TGCAGCGTTGTGTTGTCAGGGGCTGATACGCAGTATTTT.